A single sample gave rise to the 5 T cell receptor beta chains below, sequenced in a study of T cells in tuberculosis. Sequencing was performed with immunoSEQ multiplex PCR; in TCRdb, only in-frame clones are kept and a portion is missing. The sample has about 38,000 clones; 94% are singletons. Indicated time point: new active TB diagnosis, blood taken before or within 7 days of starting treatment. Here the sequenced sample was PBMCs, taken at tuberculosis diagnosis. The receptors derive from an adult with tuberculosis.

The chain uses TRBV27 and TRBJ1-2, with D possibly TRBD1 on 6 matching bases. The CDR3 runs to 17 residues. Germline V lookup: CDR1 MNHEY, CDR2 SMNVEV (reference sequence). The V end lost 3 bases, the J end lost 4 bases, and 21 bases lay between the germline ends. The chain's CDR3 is CASSLKSGHFEVYGYTF. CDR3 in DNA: TGTGCCAGCAGTTTGAAATCGGGACACTTTGAAGTCTATGGCTACACCTTC.

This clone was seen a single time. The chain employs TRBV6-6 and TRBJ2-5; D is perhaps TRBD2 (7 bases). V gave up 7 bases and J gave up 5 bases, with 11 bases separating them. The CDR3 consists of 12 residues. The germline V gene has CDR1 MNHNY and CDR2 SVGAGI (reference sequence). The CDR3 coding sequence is TGTGCCAGCAAAGGGGGGGCGGAGACCCAGTACTTC. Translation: CASKGGAETQYF.

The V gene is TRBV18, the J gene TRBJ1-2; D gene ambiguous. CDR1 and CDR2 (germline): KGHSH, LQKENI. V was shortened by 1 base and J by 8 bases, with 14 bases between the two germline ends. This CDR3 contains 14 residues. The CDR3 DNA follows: TGTGCCAGCTCACCACTTATCGAAGACAAGGGCTACACCTTC. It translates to CASSPLIEDKGYTF.

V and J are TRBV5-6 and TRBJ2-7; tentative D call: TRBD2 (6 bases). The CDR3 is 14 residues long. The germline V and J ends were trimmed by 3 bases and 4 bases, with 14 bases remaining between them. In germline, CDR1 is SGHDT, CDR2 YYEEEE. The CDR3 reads CASSSRDLTYEQYF. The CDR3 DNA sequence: TGTGCCAGCAGCTCGCGGGACTTGACTTACGAGCAGTACTTC.

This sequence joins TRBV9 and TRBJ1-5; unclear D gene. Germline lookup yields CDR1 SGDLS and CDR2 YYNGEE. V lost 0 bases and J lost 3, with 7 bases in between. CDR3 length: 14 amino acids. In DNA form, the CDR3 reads TGTGCCAGCAGCGTAGGAGGGAACAATCAGCCCCAGCATTTT. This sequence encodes CASSVGGNNQPQHF.